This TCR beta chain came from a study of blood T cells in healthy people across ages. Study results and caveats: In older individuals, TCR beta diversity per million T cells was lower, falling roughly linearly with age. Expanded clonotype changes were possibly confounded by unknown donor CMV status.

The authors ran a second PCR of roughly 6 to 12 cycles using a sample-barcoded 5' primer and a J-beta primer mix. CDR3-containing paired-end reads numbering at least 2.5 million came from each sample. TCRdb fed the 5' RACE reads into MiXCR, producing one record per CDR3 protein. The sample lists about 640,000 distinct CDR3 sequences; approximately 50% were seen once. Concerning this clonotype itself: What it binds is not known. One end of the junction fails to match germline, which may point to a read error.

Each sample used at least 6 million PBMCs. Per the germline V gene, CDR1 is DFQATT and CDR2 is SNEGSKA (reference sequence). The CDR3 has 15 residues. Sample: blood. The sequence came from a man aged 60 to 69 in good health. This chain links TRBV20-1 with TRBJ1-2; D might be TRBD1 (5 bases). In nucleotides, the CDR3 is TGCAGTGCTTCCCCCCCCCAGACAGCGGGGTATGGCTGCACCTTC. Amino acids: CSASPPQTAGYGCTF.